The present TCR beta chain was sequenced within a study of Graves' ophthalmopathy and Graves' hyperthyroidism listed by TCRdb under 2018. Study-level background: Peripheral blood was collected before any treatment was given, at the time of initial diagnosis. The study used signatures of the TCR beta repertoire to tell Graves' ophthalmopathy apart from Graves' hyperthyroidism and to predict which patients would progress to ophthalmopathy. In total, around 140 blood samples were TCR-sequenced: some 43 ophthalmopathy, some 75 hyperthyroidism and about 17 hyperthyroidism-to-ophthalmopathy patients. A discovery set of 100 patients (more than 40 ophthalmopathy, about 55 stable hyperthyroidism) was enrolled to explore V-J signatures distinguishing ophthalmopathy from hyperthyroidism. The independent validation cohort included around 19 hyperthyroidism patients plus 17 patients who later progressed from hyperthyroidism to ophthalmopathy. In roughly 6 hyperthyroidism patients, the T-cell repertoire of thyroid tissue was compared with the T-cell repertoire of blood. Following sampling, methimazole starting at 30 mg daily was administered to hyperthyroidism patients, and high-dose intravenous methylprednisolone was administered to ophthalmopathy patients. Summary of the overall study and its limitations: Most expanded thyroid clonotypes with frequency above 0.001 were also detected in blood, suggesting blood repertoires may reflect the thyroid immune response. Ophthalmopathy was separated from stable hyperthyroidism by the 13-signature model with 87.88% sensitivity and around 81% specificity in cross-validation and with 80%/75% in the test set. In validation, the model predicted ophthalmopathy progression with 55% to 71% sensitivity and roughly 72% specificity; eleven to twelve predicted patients were CT-confirmed with GO in a median of 6.5 months. No statistical method was used to set the sample size in advance, and the investigators knew which group each participant was assigned to.

The germline V gene provides CDR1 SGHDN and CDR2 FVKESK. V is clipped by 0 bases and J by 4 bases, and the sequence between their germline boundaries is 15 bases long. Taken from cysteine to phenylalanine, the CDR3 has 16 residues. The CDR3 DNA has 48 bases and is translated from base 1. The ophthalmopathy patients had moderately to severely active disease, with a Clinical Activity Score of 3 or higher, a NOSPECS grade of 4 or higher, and a disease duration of less than 3 months. Anyone with other autoimmune diseases, uncontrolled infections, pregnancy or lactation was excluded from the study. Diagnosis was based on clinical symptoms, serum thyroxine, TRAb, thyroid ultrasound and orbital computed tomography. PBMCs were isolated from about 9.1 ml of fresh peripheral blood by Ficoll-Paque density gradient centrifugation. Total RNA was extracted with Trizol reagent and quality-checked on an Agilent 2100 Bioanalyzer.

Note on this clonotype: Its antigen target is currently unknown. Per-base qualities were not stored, and no clone one base away is much larger.

For repertoire sequencing, the TCR beta CDR3 regions were amplified from RNA transcripts. HTBI primers and the Qiagen OneStep RT-PCR kit were used in a first-round RT-PCR, which was followed by a second-round multiplex PCR, size selection and purification. Libraries were sequenced on an Illumina HiSeq2000 using paired-end 100 bp reads. Processing in the source paper ran as follows. Reads were processed with SOAPnuke, discarding reads with adapters, uncalled bases, mean Phred below 15, or no exact constant-primer or identifier match. High-quality paired reads were merged with COPE v1.2.5. Each unique nucleotide sequence was treated as a clonotype, and MiTCR v1.1 was used to align the clonotypes to the IMGT TRB V, D and J references. The analysis was limited to V-J combinations with a frequency above 0.0001, which together covered 99.2% of the repertoires. For each V-J combination, a TCR clonal expansion and chaos score was defined as the ratio of F50 clonal expansion to chaos observed in the TCRdist matrix. Welch's t-statistics and random forest were used to reduce the features to about a dozen V-J combinations, which were then used as input to a naive Bayes classifier. Thyroid-blood repertoire similarity was quantified with the Morisita-Horn index. TCRdb trimmed public reads at Q25 via fastp, called clones via MiXCR and kept in-frame beta chains. Rows merge per CDR3 protein into single entries with the most common DNA and genes. The V and J calls were not made by the authors but by TCRdb's processing. The sample table shows 650,000 to 800,000 distinct CDR3 sequences, and roughly 39% are seen once. The top ten constitute about 3.3% of the sample.

The sequence came from an adult man with Graves' ophthalmopathy. The V and J genes are TRBV14 and TRBJ2-5; 5 matching bases give a weak D call of TRBD1. Sequencing was carried out using peripheral blood. The DNA sequence is given as TGTGCCAGCAGCCAAGATCCAGGGCTGGTTCGAGAGACCCAGTACTTC. Its translation is CASSQDPGLVRETQYF.